This TCR beta chain was recorded in a study of T cell repertoires in cytomegalovirus infection. Looking at the study overall: It can be stated that public TCR beta signatures indicated CMV infection as well as a matching HLA type.

Study findings and constraints: People with CMV and the relevant HLA were identified by cumulative public TCR beta family frequency. The ex vivo response showed dominance by HLA-C-restricted CMV-specific TCR beta clonotypes.

This CDR3 region has 14 residues. Germline V lookup: CDR1 WSHSY, CDR2 SAAADI. V shed 0 bases and J 7 bases; nucleotides not matched to a gene: 5. This clonotype has a count of ten or more. The antigen is not known. Via MiXCR, TCRdb re-called the reads, giving one row per CDR3 protein. This table has hundreds of thousands of distinct CDR3 sequences, around 11% appearing once. The chain combines TRBV10-2 with TRBJ2-5; 7 bases map to TRBD2. Sequenced: PBMCs. The TCR sequence derives from a human donor in good health (CMV status not recorded). Some clones in this sample may be carry-over from other donors' samples. Here the CDR3 reads CASSESGTGGTQYF. In DNA form, the CDR3 reads TGCGCCAGCAGTGAGTCAGGCACGGGGGGGACCCAGTACTTC.